This T cell receptor beta chain was observed in a study of long-term antiretroviral therapy in people with HIV. Study-wide points: Increased diversity was seen after ART, yet it remained lower than in transplant donor controls.

A word on this clone: Antigen: not known.

This CDR3 contains 13 residues. The ends lost 4 bases at V and 5 bases at J; junction bases unmatched: 1. Looked up from germline, CDR1 is MNHEY and CDR2 is SVGAGI. At survey level, the immunoSEQ assay was run in its v3.0 version. The method was immunoSEQ multiplex PCR; TCRdb's version includes in-frame clones alone and lacks a portion of them. Of some 25,000 clones listed, roughly 80% are singletons. The source of this sequence is a man aged 25 to 40 with HIV. The starting material was unsorted PBMCs, obtained 0.7 years before starting antiretroviral therapy. The V call is TRBV6-5, the J call TRBJ1-1, with 10 bases lining up with TRBD1. The CDR3 sequence: CASSWGQGTEAFF. The DNA for the CDR3 is TGTGCCAGCAGTTGGGGACAGGGGACTGAAGCTTTCTTT.